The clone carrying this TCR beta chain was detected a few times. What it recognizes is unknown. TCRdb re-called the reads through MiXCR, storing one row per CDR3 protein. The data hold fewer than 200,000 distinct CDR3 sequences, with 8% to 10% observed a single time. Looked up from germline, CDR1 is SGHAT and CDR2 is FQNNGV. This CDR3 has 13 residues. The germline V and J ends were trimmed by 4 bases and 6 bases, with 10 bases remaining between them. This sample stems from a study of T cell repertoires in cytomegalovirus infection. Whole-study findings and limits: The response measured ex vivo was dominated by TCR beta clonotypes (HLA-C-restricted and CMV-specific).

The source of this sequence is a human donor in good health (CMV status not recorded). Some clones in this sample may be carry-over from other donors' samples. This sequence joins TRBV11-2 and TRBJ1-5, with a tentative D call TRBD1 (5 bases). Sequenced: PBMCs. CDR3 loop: CASSSATGQPQHF. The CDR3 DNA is TGTGCCAGCAGCTCCGCCACAGGTCAGCCCCAGCATTTT. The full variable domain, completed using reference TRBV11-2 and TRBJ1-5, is EAGVAQSPRYKIIEKRQSVAFWCNPISGHATLYWYQQILGQGPKLLIQFQNNGVVDDSQLPKDRFSAERLKGVDSTLKIQPAKLEDSAVYLCASSSATGQPQHFGDGTRLSIL.